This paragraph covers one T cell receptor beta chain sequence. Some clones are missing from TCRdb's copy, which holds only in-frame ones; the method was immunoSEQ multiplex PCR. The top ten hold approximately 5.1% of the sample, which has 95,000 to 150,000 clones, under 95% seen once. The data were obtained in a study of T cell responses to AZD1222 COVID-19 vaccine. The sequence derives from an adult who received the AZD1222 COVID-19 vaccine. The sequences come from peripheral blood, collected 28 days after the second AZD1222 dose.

The CDR3 here is CASSLGGLVHQPQHF. The CDR3 DNA reads as TGTGCCAGCAGCTTAGGGGGGCTCGTTCATCAGCCCCAGCATTTT. The chain combines TRBV7-9 with TRBJ1-5; D might be TRBD1 (6 bases). Germline assignment: CDR1 SEHNR and CDR2 FQNEAQ (reference sequence). This CDR3 is 15 amino acids long. The V gene lost 1 base and the J gene lost 5 bases, with 12 bases spanning the gap.